This T cell receptor beta chain was observed in a study of quantifying T cell responses using KT2 cells. Study summary: RNA was reverse transcribed with TCR alpha and beta constant-region primers.

Trimming left V 5 bases short and J 6 bases short, with 12 bases between. The CDR3 runs to 13 residues. The cDNA 3' end received a ligated oligonucleotide with a UMI. The first PCR ran 3 to 5 cycles with an equimolar RC1.1 and RC1.2 beta primer mix. Using its own MiXCR run on the UMI-ligation and nested PCR reads, TCRdb lists one record per CDR3 protein. The sample lists tens of thousands of distinct CDR3 sequences, roughly 12% seen once, with about 9.5% in the top ten. Sequenced: PBMCs spiked with cells of the T cell clone KT2. The V gene is TRBV12-3 or TRBV12-4, the J gene TRBJ2-3; D unresolved. The source is a human donor. DNA of the CDR3: TGTGCCAGCAGTCCCTCACTCATGGATACGCAGTATTTT. Amino acid sequence: CASSPSLMDTQYF.